The source of this T cell receptor beta chain is a study of T cells after yellow fever vaccination. V lost 3 bases and J 7 bases, leaving 13 bases between the germline ends. This CDR3 is built from 15 residues. MiXCR, applied by TCRdb to the 5' RACE reads, yields one record per CDR3 protein. The sample lists about 340,000 distinct CDR3 sequences; 8.5% to 9% were seen once. This clonotype was picked up many times. Its target is unknown. Findings and limits, study-wide: Shared CD4/CD8 clonotypes were a small share, likely from convergent recombination.

Sequences were derived from PBMCs, sampled on the day of the first yellow fever vaccination. The chain couples TRBV12-3 or TRBV12-4 to TRBJ1-6; D not certain. The receptor comes from a man aged 18 to 29 who received the YFV17D yellow fever vaccine. CDR3 DNA: TGTGCCAGCAGTTTCCTCCCAGGTTCCAATTCACCCCTCCACTTT. It is translated as CASSFLPGSNSPLHF.